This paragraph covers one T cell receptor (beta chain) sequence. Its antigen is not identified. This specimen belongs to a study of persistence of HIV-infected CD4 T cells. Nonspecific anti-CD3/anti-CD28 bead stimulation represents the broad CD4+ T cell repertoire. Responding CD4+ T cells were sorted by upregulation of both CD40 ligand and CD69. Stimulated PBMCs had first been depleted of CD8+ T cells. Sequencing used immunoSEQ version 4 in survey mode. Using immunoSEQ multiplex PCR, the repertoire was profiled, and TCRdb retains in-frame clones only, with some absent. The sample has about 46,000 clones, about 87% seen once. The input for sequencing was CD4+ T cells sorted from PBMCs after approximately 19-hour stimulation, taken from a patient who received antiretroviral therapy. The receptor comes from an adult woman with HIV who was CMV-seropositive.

The CDR3 DNA follows: TGCGCCAGCAGCCAAGAACGCTTCTCTGGGGCCAACGTCCTGACTTTC. It yields the protein CASSQERFSGANVLTF. This chain connects TRBV4-1 to TRBJ2-6; D not resolved. With 0 bases removed from V and 0 bases from J, the gap between germline ends came to 6 bases. Germline loops: CDR1 MGHRA, CDR2 YSYEKL. The CDR3 has 16 residues.